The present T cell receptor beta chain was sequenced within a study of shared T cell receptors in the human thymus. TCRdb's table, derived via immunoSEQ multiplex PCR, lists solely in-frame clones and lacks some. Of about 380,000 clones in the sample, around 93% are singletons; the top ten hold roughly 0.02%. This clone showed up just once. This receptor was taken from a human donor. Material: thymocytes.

The CDR3 protein is CASSLSSGAYNEQFF. The CDR3 DNA is TGTGCCAGCAGCCTTTCTAGCGGGGCATACAATGAGCAGTTCTTC. The genes are TRBV11-3 and TRBJ2-1, with 9 bases identical to TRBD2. The ends lost 5 bases at V and 4 bases at J; junction bases unmatched: 6. Germline V gives CDR1 SGHNT, CDR2 YENEEA. The CDR3 sequence is 15 residues long.